Listed below are T cell receptor beta chains from one sample, sequenced in a study of CD8 T cells in Susac syndrome. TCRdb fed the immunoSEQ multiplex PCR reads into MiXCR, producing one record per CDR3 protein. This sample yields around 280,000 distinct CDR3 sequences, of which approximately 90% are seen a single time; more than 0.06% belongs to the top ten. The sequenced sample was CD4+ T cells from PBMCs. These TCRs come from a human donor with multiple sclerosis. The conserved cysteine and the conserved F or W are not part of the CDR3 here. Each record gives: V gene, J gene, CDR3 protein.

TRBV12-3/TRBV12-4,TRBJ1-2,ASSFGDGYT
TRBV5-1,TRBJ1-1,ASSPTAALNTEAF
TRBV5-1,TRBJ1-4,ASSLDGGPEKLF
TRBV5-4,TRBJ1-1,ASRIQGVTEAF
TRBV25-1,TRBJ2-7,ASSDRGQGISGTYEQY
TRBV6-6,TRBJ1-1,ASSYGLWDGAF
TRBV7-2,TRBJ2-3,ASSLGALASTDTQY
TRBV20-1,TRBJ2-5,SARTPGQGTQY
TRBV6-6,TRBJ1-1,ASRPPSRQNTEAF
TRBV7-9,TRBJ2-2,ASRARTGLDTGELF
TRBV19,TRBJ1-5,ASSIRRGNQPQH
TRBV20-1,TRBJ2-7,SALSLAKSSYEQY
TRBV29-1,TRBJ1-2,SVAQGGSRVGHT
TRBV5-6,TRBJ2-5,ASSSMRASWGQGLETQY
TRBV10-3,TRBJ2-2,AIRTGTNPGELF
TRBV6-1,TRBJ2-7,ASSVRILFHYEQY
TRBV7-9,TRBJ1-1,ASTLRTNTEAF
TRBV29-1,TRBJ1-1,SVGAAGMNTEAF
TRBV20-1,TRBJ2-3,SARRPTSADTQY
TRBV5-1,TRBJ2-1,ASSLDASGGVNEQF
TRBV14,TRBJ2-1,ASSRGVNEQF
TRBV7-9,TRBJ2-1,ASSLADAGGYNEQF
TRBV7-2,TRBJ1-2,ASSFFRGNGYT
TRBV20-1,TRBJ1-5,SARGGGGQRGNQPQH
TRBV29-1,TRBJ2-1,SLRRESSYNEQF
TRBV18,TRBJ1-2,ASSPGLNYGYT
TRBV18,TRBJ2-5,ASSRTGTWVQETQY
TRBV4-2,TRBJ2-1,ASSQAPAGGKNEQF
TRBV6-2/TRBV6-3,TRBJ2-3,ASSYSSRGDTQY
TRBV20-1,TRBJ2-5,SARDWGGTGFGTQY
TRBV29-1,TRBJ1-5,SVEVDGLNQPQH
TRBV29-1,TRBJ2-7,SVDRGGSGRAHEQY
TRBV7-9,TRBJ1-1,ASSLLRSGTEAF
TRBV6-2/TRBV6-3,TRBJ2-2,ASSRAGGLNTGELF
TRBV12-3/TRBV12-4,TRBJ2-3,ASSPWISGMPDTQY
TRBV14,TRBJ1-1,ASSQGRGSTEAF
TRBV7-2,TRBJ2-1,ASSRGDGSGRVTYNEQF
TRBV30,TRBJ1-1,AWSVGGAGNTEAF
TRBV7-2,TRBJ2-7,ASSPQPSSYEQY
TRBV20-1,TRBJ2-3,SARRGTSGYTQY
TRBV7-9,TRBJ1-3,ASSPRQGLGSGNTIY